A selection of T cell receptor beta chains follows, all from one sample in a study of T cell responses to AZD1222 COVID-19 vaccine. The protocol was immunoSEQ multiplex PCR, while the TCRdb copy is restricted to in-frame clones and leaves out a portion. The repertoire holds some 150,000 clones, with 94% as singletons. This specimen consisted of peripheral blood, obtained on day 0 of AZD1222 vaccination. Source of these receptors: an adult in good health. CDR3s include the opening cysteine and the closing phenylalanine or tryptophan. Each record gives: J gene, clone size, CDR3 length, D gene, V gene, CDR3 DNA, CDR3 protein. D genes are given only for firm matches. Where a row states a size, it is once, few, many or the class of an expanded clone; other rows omit it.

TRBJ1-1	-	16	-	TRBV5-6	TGTGCCAGCAGCTTCGGGGGTGGAGGTGGGAACACTGAAGCTTTCTTT	CASSFGGGGGNTEAFF
TRBJ2-5	-	12	-	TRBV5-1	TGCGCCAGCAGCCGCCTTAGGGGGACCCAGTACTTC	CASSRLRGTQYF
TRBJ1-5	once	19	TRBD1	TRBV2	TGTGCCAGCACAATGAACCGGGACAGGGTGTGGTTTTTTGAGCAGCCCCAGCATTTT	CASTMNRDRVWFFEQPQHF
TRBJ2-3	-	15	TRBD2	TRBV9	TGTGCCAGCAGCGTAGCTCTCGGGGGGGGCGATACGCAGTATTTT	CASSVALGGGDTQYF
TRBJ1-2	-	15	TRBD1	TRBV3-1/TRBV3-2	TGTGCCAGCAGCTACCTGGACAGGGACAACTATGGCTACACCTTC	CASSYLDRDNYGYTF
TRBJ2-3	-	16	TRBD2	TRBV9	TGTGCCAGCAGCGTAGCTAGGGCTAGCGGGGGATATACGCAGTATTTT	CASSVARASGGYTQYF
TRBJ2-1	-	16	TRBD2	TRBV4-1	TGCGCCAGCAGCCAATCCACTACGATTGGGGAGGGGGAGCAGTTCTTC	CASSQSTTIGEGEQFF
TRBJ1-2	-	13	-	TRBV7-2	TGTGCCAGCAGCTTAGATAAGAACTATGGCTACACCTTC	CASSLDKNYGYTF
TRBJ1-1	-	13	TRBD1	TRBV5-1	TGCGCCAGCAGCTCGGGACAGGGCACTGAAGCTTTCTTT	CASSSGQGTEAFF
TRBJ1-2	-	15	TRBD1	TRBV5-1	TGCGCCAGCAGCCCGGAACCAGGGGGCCTCTATGGCTACACCTTC	CASSPEPGGLYGYTF
TRBJ2-5	-	13	TRBD1	TRBV10-3	TGTGCCATCAGTGAACAGGGGGCGGAGACCCAGTACTTC	CAISEQGAETQYF
TRBJ1-1	-	13	-	TRBV29-1	TGCAGCGCGGCACGGGGGATGAACACTGAAGCTTTCTTT	CSAARGMNTEAFF
TRBJ1-2	-	12	-	TRBV7-2	TGTGCCAGCAGCCGAGGCGGGTATGGCTACACCTTC	CASSRGGYGYTF
TRBJ1-2	-	11	-	TRBV12-3/TRBV12-4	TGTGCCAGCCGGGACACCTATGGCTACACCTTC	CASRDTYGYTF
TRBJ2-5	-	17	-	TRBV5-1	TGCGCCAGCAGCTTGCTTGGGCAGGCGGGCTACCGAGAGACCCAGTACTTC	CASSLLGQAGYRETQYF
TRBJ1-1	few	14	-	TRBV6-4	TGTGCCAGCAGTGAGGGGGGGGAGAACACTGAAGCTTTCTTT	CASSEGGENTEAFF
TRBJ1-1	-	15	-	TRBV6-5	TGTGCCAGCAGCACTGCGGCCGCCGGTAGGGCTGAAGCTTTCTTT	CASSTAAAGRAEAFF
TRBJ1-1	-	14	-	TRBV11-2	TGTGCCAGCAGCTACTTGGGAGGGAACACTGAAGCTTTCTTT	CASSYLGGNTEAFF
TRBJ1-4	once	14	-	TRBV5-5	TGTGCCAGCAGCTTGTGGGGAAATAATGAAAAACTGTTTTTT	CASSLWGNNEKLFF
TRBJ2-1	-	14	-	TRBV15	TGTGCCACCAGCAGAGATCTCGGGTACAATGAGCAGTTCTTC	CATSRDLGYNEQFF
TRBJ1-6	-	15	-	TRBV3-1/TRBV3-2	TGTGCCAGCAGCCTATGGGACTCCTATAATTCACCCCTCCACTTT	CASSLWDSYNSPLHF
TRBJ1-1	many	13	-	TRBV27	TGTGCCAGCAGGTTTTCGGAGAACACTGAAGCTTTCTTT	CASRFSENTEAFF
TRBJ1-6	-	15	TRBD1	TRBV19	TGTGCCAGTAGTCCGCAGGGGGAAAGTTCTTCACCCCTCCACTTT	CASSPQGESSSPLHF
TRBJ2-2	once	15	-	TRBV5-8	TGTGCCAGCAGATGGGGACGGATTAACACCGGGGAGCTGTTTTTT	CASRWGRINTGELFF
TRBJ1-5	-	13	TRBD1	TRBV27	TGTGCCAGCGCAGGGGGGGGGAGTCAGCCCCAGCATTTT	CASAGGGSQPQHF
TRBJ2-5	-	16	-	TRBV5-5	TGTGCCAGCAGCCCCGGGACATTAGCCCTCCAAGAGACCCAGTACTTC	CASSPGTLALQETQYF
TRBJ1-1	-	12	-	TRBV11-1	TGTGCCAGCAGCTCCGGGGCCTCTGAAGCTTTCTTT	CASSSGASEAFF
TRBJ1-5	-	15	-	TRBV6-1	TGTGCCAGCAGTGAAGTAAGGGGGGGAAATCAGCCCCAGCATTTT	CASSEVRGGNQPQHF
TRBJ1-2	once	13	-	TRBV28	TGTGCCAGCAGTTTGGGAAGCGACTATGGCTACACCTTC	CASSLGSDYGYTF
TRBJ1-2	-	13	-	TRBV7-3	TGTGCCAGCAGCACCCAGGGTGCCCATGGCTACACCTTC	CASSTQGAHGYTF
TRBJ1-3	few	21	-	TRBV24-1	TGTGCCACCAGGCCTGTCCCTAGTCTCTGGGGCCCGATTTTCTCTGGAAACACCATATATTTT	CATRPVPSLWGPIFSGNTIYF
TRBJ2-1	once	15	TRBD2	TRBV6-4	TGTGCCAGCAGCCGACTAGCGGGAGGGCACGATGAGCAGTTCTTC	CASSRLAGGHDEQFF
TRBJ1-1	-	15	-	TRBV6-1	TGTGCCAGCAGTGAACTGCAGGGGATGAACACTGAAGCTTTCTTT	CASSELQGMNTEAFF
TRBJ1-1	once	15	TRBD1	TRBV6-6	TGTGCCAGCAGCCTTCCAAGACAGGGGAACACTGAAGCTTTCTTT	CASSLPRQGNTEAFF
TRBJ2-6	-	18	-	TRBV11-2	TGTGCCAGTTCATGGGGCACTTGGGGGTCTTCTGGGGCCAACGTCCTGACTTTC	CASSWGTWGSSGANVLTF
TRBJ2-3	once	17	TRBD1	TRBV24-1	TGTGCCACCAGTGACTCAGACAGGGGGCTTTACACAGATACGCAGTATTTT	CATSDSDRGLYTDTQYF
TRBJ2-1	once	15	-	TRBV4-1	TGCGCCAGCAGCCAAGAGGGGGTTTTCGACAATGAGCAGTTCTTC	CASSQEGVFDNEQFF
TRBJ1-6	-	20	TRBD1	TRBV9	TGTGCCAGCAGCGCTGGGACAGCCCCTTCGGGAAGCTCCTATAATTCACCCCTCCACTTT	CASSAGTAPSGSSYNSPLHF
TRBJ1-2	-	14	-	TRBV6-5	TGTGCCAGCACCAGGGGAGGGAGCATTTGGGGCTACACCTTC	CASTRGGSIWGYTF
TRBJ2-3	-	15	-	TRBV11-2	TGTGCCAGCAGCGGGGGAGCATTTTGGGCAGATACGCAGTATTTT	CASSGGAFWADTQYF
TRBJ1-3	-	13	TRBD1	TRBV6-4	TGTGCCAGCAGTCGGACAGGGCAAGACACCATATATTTT	CASSRTGQDTIYF
TRBJ1-1	-	13	-	TRBV2	TGTGCCAGCAGTGAGTCCCGGGACCAAGAAGCTTTCTTT	CASSESRDQEAFF